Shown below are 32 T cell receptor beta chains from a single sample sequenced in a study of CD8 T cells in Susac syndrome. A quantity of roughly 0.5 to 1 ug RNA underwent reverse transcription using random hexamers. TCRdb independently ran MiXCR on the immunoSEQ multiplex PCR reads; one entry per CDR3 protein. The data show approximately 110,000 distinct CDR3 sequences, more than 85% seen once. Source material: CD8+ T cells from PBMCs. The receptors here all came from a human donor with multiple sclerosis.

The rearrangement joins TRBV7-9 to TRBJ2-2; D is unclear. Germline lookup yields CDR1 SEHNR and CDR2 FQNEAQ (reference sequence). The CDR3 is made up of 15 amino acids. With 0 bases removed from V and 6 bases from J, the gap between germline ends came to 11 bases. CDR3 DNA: TGTGCCAGCAGCTTAGCGACCCTAGAGGCCGGGGAGCTGTTTTTT. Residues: CASSLATLEAGELFF.

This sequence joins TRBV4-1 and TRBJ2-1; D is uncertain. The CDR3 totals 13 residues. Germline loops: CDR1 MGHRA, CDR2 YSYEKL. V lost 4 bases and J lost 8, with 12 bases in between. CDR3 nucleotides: TGCGCCAGCAGCCGAGAAAATTTCGATGAGCAGTTCTTC. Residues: CASSRENFDEQFF.

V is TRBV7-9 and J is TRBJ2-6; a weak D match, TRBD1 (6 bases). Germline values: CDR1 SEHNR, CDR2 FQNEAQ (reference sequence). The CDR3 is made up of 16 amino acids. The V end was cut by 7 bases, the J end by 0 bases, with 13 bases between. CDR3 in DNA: TGTGCCAGCAACGGAGGACAGAGCTCTGGGGCCAACGTCCTGACTTTC. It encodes CASNGGQSSGANVLTF.

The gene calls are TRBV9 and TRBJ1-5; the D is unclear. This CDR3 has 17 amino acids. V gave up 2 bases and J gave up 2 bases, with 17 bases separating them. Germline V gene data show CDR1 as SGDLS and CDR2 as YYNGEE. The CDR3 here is CASSVVLPGFGNQPQHF. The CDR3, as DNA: TGTGCCAGCAGCGTGGTTTTACCTGGGTTCGGCAATCAGCCCCAGCATTTT.

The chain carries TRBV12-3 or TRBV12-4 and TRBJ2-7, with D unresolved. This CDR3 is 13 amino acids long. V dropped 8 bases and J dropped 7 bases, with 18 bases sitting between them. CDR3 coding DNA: TGTGCCAGCCAAGGTGGGCGGACCACTGAGCAGTACTTC. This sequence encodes CASQGGRTTEQYF.

The CDR3 coding sequence is TGTGCCAGCAGCTTGGGCCATTCCAAAAACATTCAGTACTTC. Translation: CASSLGHSKNIQYF. The chain has TRBV7-9 and TRBJ2-4; unclear D gene. This CDR3 contains 14 residues. Germline CDR1 and CDR2: SEHNR and FQNEAQ (reference sequence). V was cut by 3 bases and J by 2 bases, with 8 bases left in between.

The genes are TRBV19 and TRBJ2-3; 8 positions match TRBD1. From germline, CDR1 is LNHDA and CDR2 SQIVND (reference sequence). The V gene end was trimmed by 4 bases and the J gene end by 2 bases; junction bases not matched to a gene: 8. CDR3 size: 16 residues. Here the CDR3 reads CASSRDRDRLTDTQYF. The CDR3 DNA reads TGTGCCAGTAGTAGAGACCGGGACAGGCTCACAGATACGCAGTATTTT.

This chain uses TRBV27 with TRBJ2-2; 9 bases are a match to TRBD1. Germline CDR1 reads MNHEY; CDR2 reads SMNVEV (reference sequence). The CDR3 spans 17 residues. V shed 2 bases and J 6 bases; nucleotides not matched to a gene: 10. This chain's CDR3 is CASSLKGDREIPGELFF. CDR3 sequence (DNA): TGTGCCAGCAGTTTAAAAGGGGACAGGGAAATCCCCGGGGAGCTGTTTTTT.

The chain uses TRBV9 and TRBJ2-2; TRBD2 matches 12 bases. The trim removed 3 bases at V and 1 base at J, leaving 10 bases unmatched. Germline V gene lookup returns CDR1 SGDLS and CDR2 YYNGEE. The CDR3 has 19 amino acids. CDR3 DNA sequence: TGTGCCAGCAGCGCTAGCGGGAGGGCCTTCGGGATGAACACCGGGGAGCTGTTTTTT. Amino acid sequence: CASSASGRAFGMNTGELFF.

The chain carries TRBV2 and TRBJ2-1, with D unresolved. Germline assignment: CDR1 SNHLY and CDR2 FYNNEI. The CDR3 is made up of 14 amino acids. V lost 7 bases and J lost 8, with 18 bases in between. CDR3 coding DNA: TGTGCCAGCAAGCACCCCCTAGTTTCCGATGAGCAGTTCTTC. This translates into CASKHPLVSDEQFF.

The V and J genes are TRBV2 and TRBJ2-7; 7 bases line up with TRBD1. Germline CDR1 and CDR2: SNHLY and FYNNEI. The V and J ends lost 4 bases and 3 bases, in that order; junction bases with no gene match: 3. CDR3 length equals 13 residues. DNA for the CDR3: TGTGCCAGCAGTGGGGGACAGTTCTACGAGCAGTACTTC. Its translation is CASSGGQFYEQYF.

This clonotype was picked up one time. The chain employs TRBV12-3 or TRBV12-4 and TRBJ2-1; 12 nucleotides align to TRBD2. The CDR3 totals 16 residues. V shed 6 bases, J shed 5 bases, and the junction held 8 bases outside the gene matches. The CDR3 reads CASRLRTSGDNNEQFF. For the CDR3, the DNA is TGTGCCAGCAGACTTAGGACTAGCGGGGATAACAATGAGCAGTTCTTC.

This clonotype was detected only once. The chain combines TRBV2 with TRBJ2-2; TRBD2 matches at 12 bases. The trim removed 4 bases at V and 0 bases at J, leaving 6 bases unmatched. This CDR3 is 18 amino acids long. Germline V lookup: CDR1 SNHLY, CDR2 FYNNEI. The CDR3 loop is CASSGPGLAGPNTGELFF. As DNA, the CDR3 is TGTGCCAGCAGTGGCCCCGGACTAGCGGGGCCGAACACCGGGGAGCTGTTTTTT.

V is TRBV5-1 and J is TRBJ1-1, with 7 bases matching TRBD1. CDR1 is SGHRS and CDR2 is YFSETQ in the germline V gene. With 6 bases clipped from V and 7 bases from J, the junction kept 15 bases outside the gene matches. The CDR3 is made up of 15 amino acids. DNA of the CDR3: TGCGCCAGCAAGCCAGGGGGAAGAATGGAAGATGAAGCTTTCTTT. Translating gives CASKPGGRMEDEAFF.

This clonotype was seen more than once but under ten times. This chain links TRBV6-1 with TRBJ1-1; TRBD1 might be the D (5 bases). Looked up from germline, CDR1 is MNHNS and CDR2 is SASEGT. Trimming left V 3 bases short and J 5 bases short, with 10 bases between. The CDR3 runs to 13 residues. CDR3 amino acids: CASSDSWGTEAFF. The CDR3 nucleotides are TGTGCCAGCAGTGATAGTTGGGGGACTGAAGCTTTCTTT.

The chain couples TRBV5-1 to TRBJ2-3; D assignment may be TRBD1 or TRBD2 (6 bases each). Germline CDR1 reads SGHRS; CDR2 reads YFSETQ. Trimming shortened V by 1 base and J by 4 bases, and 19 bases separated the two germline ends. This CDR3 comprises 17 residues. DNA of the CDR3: TGCGCCAGCAGCTTGATGCCGGCCAGGGGACTCCCAGATACGCAGTATTTT. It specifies CASSLMPARGLPDTQYF.

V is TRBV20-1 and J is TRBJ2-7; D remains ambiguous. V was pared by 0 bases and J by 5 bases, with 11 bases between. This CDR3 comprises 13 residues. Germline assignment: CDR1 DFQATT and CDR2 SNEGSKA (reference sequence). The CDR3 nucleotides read TGCAGTGCTAGAGATGGTGGCTTCCACGAGCAGTACGTC. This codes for CSARDGGFHEQYV.

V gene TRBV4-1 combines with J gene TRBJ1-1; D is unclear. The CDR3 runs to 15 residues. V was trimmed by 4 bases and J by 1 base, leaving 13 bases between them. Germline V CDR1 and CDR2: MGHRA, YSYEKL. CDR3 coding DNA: TGCGCCAGCAGCCCGCGGGCGCAGGCGAACACTGAAGCTTTCTTT. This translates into CASSPRAQANTEAFF.

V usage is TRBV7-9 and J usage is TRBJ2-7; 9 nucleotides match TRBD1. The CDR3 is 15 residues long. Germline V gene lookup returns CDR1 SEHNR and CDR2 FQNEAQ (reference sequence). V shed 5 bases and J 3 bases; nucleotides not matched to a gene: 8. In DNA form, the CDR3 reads TGTGCCAGCAGCGTCACCGGGACAGGGATCTACGAGCAGTACTTC. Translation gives CASSVTGTGIYEQYF.

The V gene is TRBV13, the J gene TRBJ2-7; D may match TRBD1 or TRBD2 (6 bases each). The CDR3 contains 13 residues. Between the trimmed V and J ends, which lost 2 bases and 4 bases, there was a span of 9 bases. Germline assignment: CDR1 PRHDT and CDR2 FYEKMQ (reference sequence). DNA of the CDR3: TGTGCCAGCAGCTTAACAGGGAGGTACGAGCAGTACGTC. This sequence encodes CASSLTGRYEQYV.

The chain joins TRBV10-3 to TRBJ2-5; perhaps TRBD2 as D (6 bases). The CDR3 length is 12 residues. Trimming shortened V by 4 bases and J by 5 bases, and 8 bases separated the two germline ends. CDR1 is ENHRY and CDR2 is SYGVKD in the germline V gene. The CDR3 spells CAISAGTETQYF. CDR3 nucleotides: TGTGCCATCAGTGCCGGGACTGAGACCCAGTACTTC.

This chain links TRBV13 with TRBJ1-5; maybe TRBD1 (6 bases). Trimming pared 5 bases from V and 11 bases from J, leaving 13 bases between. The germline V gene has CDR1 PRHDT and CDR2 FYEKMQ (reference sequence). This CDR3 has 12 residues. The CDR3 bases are TGTGCCAGCAGCGTACAGGGAGGGGCCCAGCATTTT. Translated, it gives CASSVQGGAQHF.

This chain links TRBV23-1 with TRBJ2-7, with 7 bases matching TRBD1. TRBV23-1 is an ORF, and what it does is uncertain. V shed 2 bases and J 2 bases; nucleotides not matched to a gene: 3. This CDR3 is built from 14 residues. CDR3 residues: CASSQPGQTYEQYV. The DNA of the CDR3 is TGCGCCAGCAGTCAACCGGGACAGACCTACGAGCAGTACGTC.

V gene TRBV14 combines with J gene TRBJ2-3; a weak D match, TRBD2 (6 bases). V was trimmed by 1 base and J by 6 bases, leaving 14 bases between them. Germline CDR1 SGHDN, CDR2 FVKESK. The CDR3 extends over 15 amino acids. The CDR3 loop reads CASSQVGAGLDTQYF. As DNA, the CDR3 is TGTGCCAGCAGCCAAGTCGGAGCGGGCTTGGATACGCAGTATTTT. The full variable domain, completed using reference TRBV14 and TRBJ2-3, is EAGVTQFPSHSVIEKGQTVTLRCDPISGHDNLYWYRRVMGKEIKFLLHFVKESKQDESGMPNNRFLAERTGGTYSTLKVQPAELEDSGVYFCASSQVGAGLDTQYFGPGTRLTVL.

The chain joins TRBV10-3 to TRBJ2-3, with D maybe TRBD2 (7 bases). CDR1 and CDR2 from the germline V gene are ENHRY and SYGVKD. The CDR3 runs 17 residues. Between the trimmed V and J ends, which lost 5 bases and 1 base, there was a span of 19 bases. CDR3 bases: TGTGCCATCAGTCCCAGGGGCCAGCGGGGACGCACAGATACGCAGTATTTT. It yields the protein CAISPRGQRGRTDTQYF.

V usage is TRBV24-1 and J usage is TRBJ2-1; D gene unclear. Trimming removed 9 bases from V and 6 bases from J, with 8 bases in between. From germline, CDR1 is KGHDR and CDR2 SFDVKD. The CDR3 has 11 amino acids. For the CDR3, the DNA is TGTGCCACCGGTAGCCGCAATGAGCAGTTCTTC. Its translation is CATGSRNEQFF.

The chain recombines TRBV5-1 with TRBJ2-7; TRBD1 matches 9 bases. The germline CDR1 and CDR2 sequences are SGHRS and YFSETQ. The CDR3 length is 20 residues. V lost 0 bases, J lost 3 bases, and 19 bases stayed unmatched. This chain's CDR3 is CASSLAGRGTGGGPYYEQYV. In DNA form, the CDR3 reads TGCGCCAGCAGCTTGGCCGGGCGGGGAACAGGGGGCGGCCCCTACTACGAGCAGTACGTC.

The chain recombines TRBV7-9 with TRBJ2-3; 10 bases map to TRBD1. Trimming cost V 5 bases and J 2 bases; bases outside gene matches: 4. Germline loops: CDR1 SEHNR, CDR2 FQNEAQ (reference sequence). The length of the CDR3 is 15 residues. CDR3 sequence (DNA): TGTGCCAGCAGCCGAGGGACAGGGGTCACAGATACGCAGTATTTT. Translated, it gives CASSRGTGVTDTQYF.

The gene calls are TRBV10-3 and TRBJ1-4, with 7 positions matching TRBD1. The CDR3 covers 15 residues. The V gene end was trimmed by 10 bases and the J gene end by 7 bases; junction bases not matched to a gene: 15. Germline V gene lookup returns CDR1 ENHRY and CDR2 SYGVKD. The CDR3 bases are TGTGCCACCGGGGACAGTGGGGACGGGATTGAAAAACTGTTTTTT. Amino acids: CATGDSGDGIEKLFF.

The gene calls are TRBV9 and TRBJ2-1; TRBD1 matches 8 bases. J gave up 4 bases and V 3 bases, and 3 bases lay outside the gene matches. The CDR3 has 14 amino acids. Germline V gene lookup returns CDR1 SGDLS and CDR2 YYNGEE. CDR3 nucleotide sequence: TGTGCCAGCAGCGGCAGACAGGGGTACAATGAGCAGTTCTTC. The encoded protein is CASSGRQGYNEQFF.

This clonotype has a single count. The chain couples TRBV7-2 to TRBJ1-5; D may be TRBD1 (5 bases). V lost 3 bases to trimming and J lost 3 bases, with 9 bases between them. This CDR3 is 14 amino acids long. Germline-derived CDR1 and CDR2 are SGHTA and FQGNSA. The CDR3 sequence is CASSFRGLNQPQHF. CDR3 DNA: TGTGCCAGCAGCTTCCGGGGCCTCAATCAGCCCCAGCATTTT.

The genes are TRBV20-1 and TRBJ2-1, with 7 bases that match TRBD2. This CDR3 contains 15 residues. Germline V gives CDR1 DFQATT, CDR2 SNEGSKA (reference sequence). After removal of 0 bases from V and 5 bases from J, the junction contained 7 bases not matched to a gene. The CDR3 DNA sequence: TGCAGTGCTAGAGAGGGAGCGGGGTCCAACAATGAGCAGTTCTTC. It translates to CSAREGAGSNNEQFF.